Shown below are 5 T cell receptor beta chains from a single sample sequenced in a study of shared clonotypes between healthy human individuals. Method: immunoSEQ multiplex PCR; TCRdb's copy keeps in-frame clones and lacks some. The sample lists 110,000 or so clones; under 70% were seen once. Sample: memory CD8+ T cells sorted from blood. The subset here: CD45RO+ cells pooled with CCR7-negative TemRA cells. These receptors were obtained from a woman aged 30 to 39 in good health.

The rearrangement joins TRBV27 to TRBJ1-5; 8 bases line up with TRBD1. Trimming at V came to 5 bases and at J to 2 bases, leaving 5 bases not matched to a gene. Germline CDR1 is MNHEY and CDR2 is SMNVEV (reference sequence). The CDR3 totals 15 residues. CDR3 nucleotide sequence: TGTGCCAGCAGTCACGGGACAGGCCGCAATCAGCCCCAGCATTTT. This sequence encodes CASSHGTGRNQPQHF.

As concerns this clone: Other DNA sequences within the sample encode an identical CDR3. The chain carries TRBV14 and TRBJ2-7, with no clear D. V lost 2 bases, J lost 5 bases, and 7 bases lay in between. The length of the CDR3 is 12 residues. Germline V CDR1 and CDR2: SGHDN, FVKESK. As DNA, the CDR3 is TGTGCCAGCAGCCAAAGAGTAGACGAGCAGTACTTC. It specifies CASSQRVDEQYF.

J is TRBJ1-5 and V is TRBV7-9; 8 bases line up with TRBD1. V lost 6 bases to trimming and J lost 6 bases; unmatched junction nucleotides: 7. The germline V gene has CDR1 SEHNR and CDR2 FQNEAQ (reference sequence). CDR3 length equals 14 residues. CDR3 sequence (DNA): TGTGCCAGCAGTCTTACAGGGGGAGGTCAGCCCCAGCATTTT. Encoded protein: CASSLTGGGQPQHF. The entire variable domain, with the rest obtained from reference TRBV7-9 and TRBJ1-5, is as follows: DTGVSQNPRHKITKRGQNVTFRCDPISEHNRLYWYRQTLGQGPEFLTYFQNEAQLEKSRLLSDRFSAERPKGSFSTLEIQRTEQGDSAMYLCASSLTGGGQPQHFGDGTRLSIL.

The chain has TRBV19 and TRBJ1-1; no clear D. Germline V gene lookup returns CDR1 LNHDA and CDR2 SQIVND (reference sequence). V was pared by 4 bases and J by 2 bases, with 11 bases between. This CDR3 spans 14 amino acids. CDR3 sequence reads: CASSKHTPNTEAFF. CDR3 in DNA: TGTGCCAGTAGTAAACATACACCTAACACTGAAGCTTTCTTT.

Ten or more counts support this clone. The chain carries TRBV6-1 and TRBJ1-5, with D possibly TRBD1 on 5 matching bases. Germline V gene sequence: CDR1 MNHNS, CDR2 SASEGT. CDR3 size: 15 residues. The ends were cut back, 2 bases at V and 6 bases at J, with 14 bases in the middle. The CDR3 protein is CASSEMGTGSQPQHF. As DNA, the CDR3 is TGTGCCAGCAGTGAAATGGGGACCGGGAGTCAGCCCCAGCATTTT.